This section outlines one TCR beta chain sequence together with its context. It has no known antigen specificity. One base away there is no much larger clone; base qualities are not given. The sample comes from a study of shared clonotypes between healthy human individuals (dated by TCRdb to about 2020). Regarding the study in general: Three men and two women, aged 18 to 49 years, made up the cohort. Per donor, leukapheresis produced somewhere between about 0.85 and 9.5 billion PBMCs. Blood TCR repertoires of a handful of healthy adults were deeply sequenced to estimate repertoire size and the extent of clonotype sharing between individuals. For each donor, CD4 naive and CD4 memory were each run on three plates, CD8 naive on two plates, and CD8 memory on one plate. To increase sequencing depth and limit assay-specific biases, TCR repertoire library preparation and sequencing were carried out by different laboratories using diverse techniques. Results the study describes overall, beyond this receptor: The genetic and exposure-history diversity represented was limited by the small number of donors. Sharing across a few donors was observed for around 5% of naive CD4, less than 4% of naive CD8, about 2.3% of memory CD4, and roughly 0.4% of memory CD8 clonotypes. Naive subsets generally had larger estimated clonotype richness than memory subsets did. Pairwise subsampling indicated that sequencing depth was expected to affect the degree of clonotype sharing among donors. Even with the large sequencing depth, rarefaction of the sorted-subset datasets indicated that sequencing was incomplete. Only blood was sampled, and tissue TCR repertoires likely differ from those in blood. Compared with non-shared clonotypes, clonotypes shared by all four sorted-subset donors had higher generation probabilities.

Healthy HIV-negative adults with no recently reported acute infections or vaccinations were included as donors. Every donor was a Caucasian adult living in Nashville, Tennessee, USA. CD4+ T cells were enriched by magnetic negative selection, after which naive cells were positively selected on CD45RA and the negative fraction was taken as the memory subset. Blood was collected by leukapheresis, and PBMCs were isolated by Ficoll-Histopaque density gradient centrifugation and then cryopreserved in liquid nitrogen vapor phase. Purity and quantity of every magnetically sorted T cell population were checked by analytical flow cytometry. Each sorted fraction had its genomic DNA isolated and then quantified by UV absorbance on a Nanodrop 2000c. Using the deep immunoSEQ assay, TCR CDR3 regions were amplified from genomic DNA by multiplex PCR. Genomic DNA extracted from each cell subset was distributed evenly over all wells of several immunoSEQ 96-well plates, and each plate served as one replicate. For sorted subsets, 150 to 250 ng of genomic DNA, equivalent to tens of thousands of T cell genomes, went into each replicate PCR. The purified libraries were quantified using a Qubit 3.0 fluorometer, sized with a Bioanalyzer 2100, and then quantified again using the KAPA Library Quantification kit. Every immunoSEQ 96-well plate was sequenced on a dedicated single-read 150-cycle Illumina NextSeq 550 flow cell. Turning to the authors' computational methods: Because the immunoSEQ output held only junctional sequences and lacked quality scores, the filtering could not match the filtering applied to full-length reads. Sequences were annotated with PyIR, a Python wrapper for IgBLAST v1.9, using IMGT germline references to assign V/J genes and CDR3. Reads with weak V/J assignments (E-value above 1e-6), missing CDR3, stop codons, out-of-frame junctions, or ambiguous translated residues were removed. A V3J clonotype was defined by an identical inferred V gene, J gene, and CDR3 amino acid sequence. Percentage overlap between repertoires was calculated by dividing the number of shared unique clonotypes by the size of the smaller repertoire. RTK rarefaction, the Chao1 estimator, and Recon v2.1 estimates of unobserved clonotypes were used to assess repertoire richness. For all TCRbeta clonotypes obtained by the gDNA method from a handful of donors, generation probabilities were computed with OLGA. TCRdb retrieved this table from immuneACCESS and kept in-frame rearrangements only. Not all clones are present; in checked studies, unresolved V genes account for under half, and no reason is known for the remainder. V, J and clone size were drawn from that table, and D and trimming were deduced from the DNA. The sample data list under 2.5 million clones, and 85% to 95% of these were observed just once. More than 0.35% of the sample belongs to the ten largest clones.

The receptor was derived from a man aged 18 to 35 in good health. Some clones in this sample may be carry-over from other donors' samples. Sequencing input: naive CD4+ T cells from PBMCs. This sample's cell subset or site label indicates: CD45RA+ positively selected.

The nucleotide sequence reads TGTGCCAGCAATTACCGGGACAGGGAGTACGAGCAGTACTTC. It translates to CASNYRDREYEQYF. The chain joins TRBV6-1 to TRBJ2-7; 9 nucleotides in the junction match TRBD1. Spanning cysteine to phenylalanine, the CDR3 consists of 14 amino acids. Just CDR3 DNA is preserved here, 42 bases in frame from base 1. CDR1 and CDR2 are drawn from the germline V gene: MNHNS, SASEGT. V lost 7 bases and J lost 4 bases, and the count of bases not matched to a germline gene is 8.